The clone carrying this T cell receptor (beta chain) was observed a single time. The antigen is undetermined. CDR3 size: 13 residues. These data originate in a study of siplizumab effects on memory and regulatory T cells. Findings and caveats of the study: Treg-derived clones made up an average of about 64% of mappable alloreactive CD4+ clones with siplizumab and roughly 25% in controls.

Method: immunoSEQ multiplex PCR; TCRdb's copy keeps in-frame clones and lacks some. In the table there are some 100,000 clones, 91% of which are singletons. The chain joins TRBV21-1 to TRBJ1-2. TRBV21-1 is marked as a pseudogene. Sequencing was performed on CD4+ T cells sorted from blood. This TCR derives from a human donor in good health. The CDR3 loop reads CASSKDLYYGYTF. The DNA of the CDR3 is TGTGCCAGCAGCAAGGACCTATACTATGGCTACACCTTC.